The TCR beta chain described here comes from a study of identical twins. Regarding the study as a whole: Fewer insertions marked abundant cord blood beta clonotypes; young adult naive trended weakly, memory not at all. Where out-of-frame alpha sequences were twin-shared, they showed excess low generation probability. Diverse VJ usage suggested most zero-insertion clonotypes were not invariant T cells.

In this sample, this clonotype turned up many times. Its antigen is undetermined. The CDR3 is made up of 12 amino acids. The germline gives CDR1 ENHRY, CDR2 SYGVKD. Trimming took 5 bases from V and 6 from J, leaving 11 bases between them. A universal primer site came from template switching; cDNA carried unique molecular identifiers. Each CDR3 protein is one row after TCRdb ran MiXCR on the 5' RACE reads. The sample records 350,000 to 450,000 distinct CDR3 sequences, about 18% being singletons. The chain carries TRBV10-3 and TRBJ2-7; D not resolved. The sequencing input was naive T cells sorted from blood. The origin of this receptor is a man in his fifties or sixties in good health. Here the CDR3 DNA reads TGTGCCATCAGTCCAATGAGAGGCGAGCAGTACTTC. It translates to CAISPMRGEQYF.